A selection of T cell receptor beta chains follows, all from one sample in a study of blood T cell repertoires in COVID-19. Measured with immunoSEQ multiplex PCR; TCRdb has only the in-frame clones, and not every one. The data contain some 150,000 clones, around nine tenths of them singletons. Sequencing used peripheral blood. Every receptor here comes from a human donor in a cohort sampled during active COVID-19. The conserved cysteine and the conserved F or W are not part of the CDR3 here.

J gene | V gene | CDR3 protein
TRBJ1-1 | TRBV7-9 | ASSSWTGLNTEAF
TRBJ1-5 | TRBV5-1 | ASSLEPGANQPQH
TRBJ1-1 | TRBV5-1 | ASSLGRQLGNTEAF
TRBJ1-1 | TRBV7-2 | ASSLGGGYGTEAF
TRBJ2-1 | TRBV10-3 | AISEGRGWNEQF
TRBJ1-2 | TRBV6-5 | ASSYSGEGGYGYT
TRBJ1-4 | TRBV5-1 | ASRTTPAGGEKLF
TRBJ1-2 | TRBV6-2/TRBV6-3 | ASSISRAGMYGYT
TRBJ1-2 | TRBV11-2 | ASSSSDRGDYGYT
TRBJ2-7 | TRBV7-3 | ASSPNTGGSGEQY
TRBJ2-7 | TRBV4-1 | ASSHRTAYEQY
TRBJ2-3 | TRBV6-2/TRBV6-3 | ASSYSTQAHTDTQY
TRBJ1-1 | TRBV4-1 | ASSQPQGMGANTEAF
TRBJ1-2 | TRBV13 | ASSSLRQGKGYT
TRBJ2-3 | TRBV4-1 | ASSLQEGLDTQY
TRBJ2-3 | TRBV15 | ATRRQTPSTDTQY
TRBJ2-7 | TRBV9 | ASSAGGVYEQY
TRBJ2-4 | TRBV6-5 | ASSYRLGQGRNIQY
TRBJ2-1 | TRBV29-1 | SGQPPAGTYNEQF
TRBJ1-1 | TRBV19 | ASSTGGWGNTEAF
TRBJ1-6 | TRBV12-5 | ASGWGGGESPLH
TRBJ2-1 | TRBV6-5 | ASSYSAGSYNEQF